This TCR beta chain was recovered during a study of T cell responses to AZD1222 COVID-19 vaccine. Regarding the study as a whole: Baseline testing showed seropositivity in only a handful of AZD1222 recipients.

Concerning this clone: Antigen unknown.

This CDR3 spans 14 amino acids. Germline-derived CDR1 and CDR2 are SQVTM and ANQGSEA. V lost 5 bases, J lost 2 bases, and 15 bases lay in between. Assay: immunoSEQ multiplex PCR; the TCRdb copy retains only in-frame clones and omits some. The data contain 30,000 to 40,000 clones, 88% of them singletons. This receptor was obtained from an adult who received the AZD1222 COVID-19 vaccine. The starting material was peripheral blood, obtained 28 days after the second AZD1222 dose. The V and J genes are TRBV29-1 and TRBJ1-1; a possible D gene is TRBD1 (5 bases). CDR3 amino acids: CSVSVRQPNTEAFF. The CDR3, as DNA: TGCAGCGTTAGTGTCCGACAGCCCAACACTGAAGCTTTCTTT.